The T cell receptor (beta chain) described here comes from a study of blood T cell repertoires in COVID-19. Study details: Researchers got acute and convalescent COVID-19 samples from the United States, Italy and Spain. Nucleic acid was either cDNA or gDNA, and it came from T cells, B-cell-depleted T cells, or PBMCs.

Authors' analysis steps: Quantification of nucleated cells was approximated via reference gene primer amplification. The data were produced by immunoSEQ multiplex PCR, yet TCRdb's version contains in-frame clones alone and is incomplete. The V and J calls and clone size come from that table; D and trimming were worked out from the DNA. The data contain over 200,000 clones, about 90% of them singletons. On this clone itself: Other DNA variants within this sample encode the same CDR3.

V shed 2 bases and J shed 2 bases, with 4 bases lying between them. CDR1 is MNHEY, CDR2 SMNVEV, per germline (reference sequence). The CDR3 totals 14 residues. Seattle researchers signed up patients amid active infection and tracked them longitudinally. The V and J genes are TRBV27 and TRBJ2-6, with unresolved D. The sequencing sample was made of peripheral blood. The clonotype comes from a person aged 18 to 30 with COVID-19, enrolled during active disease. The DNA for the CDR3 is TGTGCCAGCAGTTTAAGAGCTGGGGCCAACGTCCTGACTTTC. It is translated as CASSLRAGANVLTF.